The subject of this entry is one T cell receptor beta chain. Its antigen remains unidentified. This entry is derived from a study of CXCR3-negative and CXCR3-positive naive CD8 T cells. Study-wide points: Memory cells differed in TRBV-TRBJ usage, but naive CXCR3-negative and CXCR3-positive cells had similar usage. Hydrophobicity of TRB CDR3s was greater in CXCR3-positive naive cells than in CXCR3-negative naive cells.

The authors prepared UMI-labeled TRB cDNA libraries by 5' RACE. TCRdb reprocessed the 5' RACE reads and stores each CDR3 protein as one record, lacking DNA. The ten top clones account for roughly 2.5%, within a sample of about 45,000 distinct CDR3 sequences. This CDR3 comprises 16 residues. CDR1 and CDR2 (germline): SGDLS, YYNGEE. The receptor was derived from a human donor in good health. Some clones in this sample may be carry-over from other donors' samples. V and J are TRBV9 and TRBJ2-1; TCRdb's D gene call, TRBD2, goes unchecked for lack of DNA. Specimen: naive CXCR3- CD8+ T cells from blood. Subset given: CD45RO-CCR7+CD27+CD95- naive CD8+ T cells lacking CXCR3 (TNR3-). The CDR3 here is CASSALLAGGYNEQFF.